These T cell receptor beta chains were read from a single sample in a study of blood T cell repertoires in COVID-19. Profiled with immunoSEQ multiplex PCR; TCRdb holds only in-frame clones, not every one. Among about 81,000 clones listed, around 80% were seen once. The sample was peripheral blood. All receptors derive from a human donor in a cohort sampled during active COVID-19. CDR3s include the opening cysteine and the closing phenylalanine or tryptophan. D genes are given only for firm matches. Size tells how often a clone was seen (once, few, many) or the class of an expanded clone, and some rows leave it out.

j_call | v_call | clone_size | d_call | cdr3_aa | cdr3_nt
TRBJ2-7 | TRBV7-2 | NA | TRBD1 | CASSNHWTGVSYEQYF | TGTGCCAGCAGTAACCATTGGACAGGGGTGTCCTACGAGCAGTACTTC
TRBJ1-5 | TRBV10-3 | NA | TRBD1 | CAISGQGDQPQHF | TGTGCCATCTCGGGACAGGGTGACCAGCCCCAGCATTTT
TRBJ1-1 | TRBV7-3 | NA | TRBD1 | CASSLSVGDRKGFLNTEAFF | TGTGCCAGCAGCTTATCAGTTGGGGACAGGAAGGGGTTTCTGAACACTGAAGCTTTCTTT
TRBJ1-1 | TRBV5-1 | NA | NA | CASMGGMNTEAFF | TGCGCCAGCATGGGGGGAATGAACACTGAAGCTTTCTTT
TRBJ2-7 | TRBV19 | NA | TRBD1 | CASSVWAGGEQYF | TGTGCCAGTAGTGTTTGGGCAGGGGGCGAGCAGTACTTC
TRBJ1-6 | TRBV3-1/TRBV3-2 | NA | TRBD1 | CASSLGQLANSPLHF | TGTGCCAGCAGCCTGGGACAGTTAGCAAATTCACCCCTCCACTTT
TRBJ1-2 | TRBV7-9 | NA | NA | CASSSGATGVYGYTF | TGTGCCAGCAGCTCTGGCGCCACAGGAGTCTATGGCTACACCTTC
TRBJ1-3 | TRBV12-3/TRBV12-4 | once | NA | CASSRVWNTIYF | TGTGCCAGCAGCAGGGTGTGGAACACCATATATTTT
TRBJ2-1 | TRBV10-3 | NA | TRBD2 | CAIRPGLANSYNEQFF | TGTGCCATCAGGCCGGGACTAGCTAACTCCTACAATGAGCAGTTCTTC
TRBJ2-7 | TRBV11-1 | once | TRBD1 | CASSRTRDRANEQYF | TGTGCCAGCAGCCGCACTCGGGACAGGGCGAACGAGCAGTACTTC
TRBJ2-6 | TRBV10-3 | NA | TRBD1 | CAIRGTGGRGANVLTF | TGTGCCATCAGGGGGACAGGGGGCCGTGGGGCCAACGTCCTGACTTTC
TRBJ1-1 | TRBV2 | NA | TRBD1 | CASKEPDTGGDGEAFF | TGTGCCAGCAAGGAACCCGACACAGGGGGCGATGGTGAAGCTTTCTTT
TRBJ2-7 | TRBV5-8 | few | TRBD1 | CASRGQEQSYEQYF | TGTGCCAGCAGGGGACAGGAACAGTCCTACGAGCAGTACTTC
TRBJ1-5 | TRBV18 | NA | NA | CASSPETITSQPQHF | TGTGCCAGCTCACCAGAAACAATTACAAGTCAGCCCCAGCATTTT
TRBJ1-1 | TRBV10-3 | once | NA | CAIRFQEAPNTEAFF | TGTGCCATCAGATTTCAGGAAGCCCCGAACACTGAAGCTTTCTTT
TRBJ2-7 | TRBV4-1 | NA | TRBD1 | CASSQPQTGGFDEQYF | TGCGCCAGCAGCCAACCCCAGACAGGGGGCTTCGACGAGCAGTACTTC
TRBJ2-7 | TRBV6-5 | NA | NA | CASSLNKIWYF | TGTGCCAGCAGTCTCAACAAGATCTGGTACTTC
TRBJ1-5 | TRBV23-1 | NA | NA | CASSQSRGNGQGLFSNQPQHF | TGCGCCAGCAGTCAATCCAGGGGAAACGGACAAGGCCTTTTTAGCAATCAGCCCCAGCATTTT
TRBJ2-1 | TRBV11-2 | NA | NA | CASSLSGQGQFF | TGTGCCAGCAGCTTGTCTGGGCAAGGGCAGTTCTTC
TRBJ2-6 | TRBV4-3 | NA | TRBD1 | CASSQGQGAPGANVLTF | TGCGCCAGCAGCCAAGGGCAGGGGGCGCCTGGGGCCAACGTCCTGACTTTC
TRBJ2-1 | TRBV7-3 | few | TRBD2 | CASSPSAQLAGGYNEQFF | TGTGCCAGCAGCCCGTCCGCCCAACTAGCGGGGGGATACAATGAGCAGTTCTTC
TRBJ1-4 | TRBV2 | NA | NA | CASRSLTTNEKLFF | TGTGCCAGCAGGTCGTTAACAACTAATGAAAAACTGTTTTTT
TRBJ2-7 | TRBV12-3/TRBV12-4 | NA | NA | CASSAGTYHEQYF | TGTGCCAGCAGTGCCGGGACTTACCACGAGCAGTACTTC
TRBJ1-4 | TRBV18 | NA | TRBD1 | CASSLRTGEKLFF | TGTGCCAGCTCACTTCGGACAGGGGAGAAACTGTTTTTT
TRBJ1-4 | TRBV7-9 | NA | NA | CASSPTGGKLFF | TGTGCCAGCAGCCCCACCGGCGGCAAACTGTTTTTT
TRBJ1-2 | TRBV28 | NA | NA | CASSSPQGWNYGYTF | TGTGCCAGCAGTTCCCCTCAGGGGTGGAACTATGGCTACACCTTC
TRBJ1-1 | TRBV2 | NA | NA | CASSAVAGSTEAFF | TGTGCCAGCTCTGCCGTAGCTGGGTCCACTGAAGCTTTCTTT
TRBJ1-3 | TRBV12-5 | NA | NA | CASAPTGSGGGNTIYF | TGTGCTAGTGCCCCGACAGGCTCTGGAGGTGGAAACACCATATATTTT
TRBJ1-1 | TRBV18 | NA | NA | CASSPQGGETEAFF | TGTGCCAGCTCACCACAGGGGGGGGAAACTGAAGCTTTCTTT
TRBJ1-2 | TRBV5-1 | once | TRBD1 | CASSITGDQGYTF | TGCGCCAGCAGCATCACAGGGGATCAGGGCTACACCTTC
TRBJ1-2 | TRBV2 | NA | TRBD1 | CASRPQTGKSGYTF | TGTGCCAGCAGACCCCAGACAGGGAAGAGTGGCTACACCTTC
TRBJ2-1 | TRBV6-5 | NA | TRBD1 | CASTRQGAPSEQFF | TGTGCCAGCACCCGACAGGGGGCACCGAGTGAGCAGTTCTTC
TRBJ2-7 | TRBV12-3/TRBV12-4 | NA | NA | CASTLGSAYEQYF | TGTGCCAGCACCCTAGGTTCGGCCTACGAGCAGTACTTC
TRBJ1-4 | TRBV4-3 | NA | NA | CASSQDLDVGRGNEKLFF | TGCGCCAGCAGCCAAGATCTGGACGTGGGGCGGGGCAATGAAAAACTGTTTTTT
TRBJ1-5 | TRBV6-6 | NA | TRBD1 | CASLDRANQPQHF | TGTGCCAGCTTGGACAGGGCCAACCAGCCCCAGCATTTT
TRBJ1-6 | TRBV7-6 | NA | NA | CASSSMSRWNSPLHF | TGTGCCAGCAGCTCGATGTCCCGGTGGAATTCACCCCTCCACTTT
TRBJ2-7 | TRBV6-1 | NA | NA | CASSERADRPYEQYF | TGTGCCAGCAGTGAAAGGGCCGACAGACCCTACGAGCAGTACTTC
TRBJ1-5 | TRBV19 | NA | NA | CASSWSLDFEGNQPQHF | TGTGCCAGTAGTTGGTCATTGGATTTCGAGGGCAATCAGCCCCAGCATTTT
TRBJ2-5 | TRBV19 | NA | TRBD1 | CASSTQGQAFLETQYF | TGTGCCAGTAGTACTCAGGGACAGGCATTTTTGGAGACCCAGTACTTC
TRBJ1-2 | TRBV5-1 | NA | TRBD1 | CASSSALPGQGAGYTF | TGCGCCAGCAGCTCCGCCTTACCGGGACAGGGGGCTGGCTACACCTTC
TRBJ2-7 | TRBV6-5 | NA | NA | CASSYDGGGTYEQYF | TGTGCCAGCAGTTACGACGGAGGGGGCACCTACGAGCAGTACTTC
TRBJ1-2 | TRBV9 | NA | NA | CASSVEVSGYGYTF | TGTGCCAGCAGCGTAGAGGTATCGGGGTATGGCTACACCTTC
TRBJ2-3 | TRBV4-3 | NA | TRBD2 | CASSRIYGLAGGGTDTQYF | TGCGCCAGCAGCCGGATTTACGGACTAGCGGGGGGTGGCACAGATACGCAGTATTTT
TRBJ2-7 | TRBV10-1 | NA | TRBD2 | CASIPGTRLMEQYF | TGCGCCAGCATTCCCGGGACTAGACTTATGGAGCAGTACTTC
TRBJ2-3 | TRBV27 | NA | TRBD2 | CASSSPLAGGGTDTQYF | TGTGCCAGCAGTTCCCCCTTAGCGGGGGGAGGCACAGATACGCAGTATTTT